This passage covers 28 T cell receptor beta chains from one sample sequenced in a study of beta chain features in type 1 diabetes. The study's findings and limits: Significant though moderate, a shortening of TCRB CDR3s appeared in all four CD4+ subsets of Type 1 diabetes patients.

cDNA synthesis used the whole RNA isolate, giving expressed TCRB sequences. Sequenced by immunoSEQ multiplex PCR; TCRdb stores in-frame clones only, minus some. The sample lists 200,000 to 300,000 clones, about 15% occurring once. Their cognate antigens are unknown. The sample comprised naive CD4+ T cells from blood. These receptors came from a young man with type 1 diabetes.

The chain is built from TRBV5-1 and TRBJ2-3; D not resolved. V lost 0 bases to trimming and J lost 2 bases, with 13 bases between them. The length of the CDR3 is 16 residues. Germline loops: CDR1 SGHRS, CDR2 YFSETQ. CDR3 in amino acids: CASSLAKLEDTDTQYF. In nucleotides, the CDR3 is TGCGCCAGCAGCTTGGCCAAGCTCGAGGACACAGATACGCAGTATTTT.

This clone was recorded a few times. In DNA form, the CDR3 reads TGTGCCAGCAGTTATAGTACCGGGAGCTCCGAGACCCAGTACTTC. The encoded protein is CASSYSTGSSETQYF. The chain is built from TRBV6-6 and TRBJ2-5; D is perhaps TRBD2 (6 bases). Per the germline V gene, CDR1 is MNHNY and CDR2 is SVGAGI (reference sequence). Trimming cost V 3 bases and J 5 bases, with 16 bases left between them. The CDR3 has 15 amino acids.

This clone turned up a few times. This chain's CDR3 is CASRSGTGPNQPQHF. DNA of the CDR3: TGTGCCAGCAGGTCCGGGACAGGGCCCAATCAGCCCCAGCATTTT. The chain uses TRBV2 and TRBJ1-5, with 9 bases lining up with TRBD1. Germline trimming cut 6 bases from V and 3 bases from J; bases unmatched to any gene: 6. Germline V lookup: CDR1 SNHLY, CDR2 FYNNEI. This CDR3 spans 15 amino acids.

Only a few counts were recorded for this clone. The rearrangement uses TRBV6-5 and TRBJ2-1; 8 bases align to TRBD2. Germline V CDR1 and CDR2: MNHEY, SVGAGI. CDR3 length equals 13 residues. The CDR3 region is CAAGASTYNEQFF. The CDR3 bases are TGTGCAGCGGGAGCCTCTACCTACAATGAGCAGTTCTTC.

The chain carries TRBV9 and TRBJ2-4, with TRBD1 matching 8 bases. The junction had 12 bases not matched to a gene; V was cut back by 2 bases and J by 8 bases. Germline V gives CDR1 SGDLS, CDR2 YYNGEE. This CDR3 is built from 16 residues. CDR3 sequence: CASSVRQGRGADIQYF. CDR3 DNA sequence: TGTGCCAGCAGCGTCAGACAGGGGAGAGGGGCCGACATTCAGTACTTC.

The chain uses TRBV7-9 and TRBJ1-1, with a weak D call TRBD1 (6 bases). V was clipped by 5 bases and J by 5 bases, with 18 bases between them. The length of the CDR3 is 15 residues. Germline V lookup: CDR1 SEHNR, CDR2 FQNEAQ (reference sequence). The CDR3 bases are TGTGCCAGCAGCGTCTCCGGGACCAGGGGAACTGAAGCTTTCTTT. It codes for CASSVSGTRGTEAFF. The variable domain in full, with the rest retrieved from reference TRBV7-9 and TRBJ1-1, is DTGVSQNPRHKITKRGQNVTFRCDPISEHNRLYWYRQTLGQGPEFLTYFQNEAQLEKSRLLSDRFSAERPKGSFSTLEIQRTEQGDSAMYLCASSVSGTRGTEAFFGQGTRLTVV.

This clone has more than one count but fewer than ten. The chain couples TRBV7-2 to TRBJ2-3; tentative D call: TRBD2 (5 bases). The germline gives CDR1 SGHTA, CDR2 FQGNSA. V lost 1 base, J lost 2 bases, and 10 bases lay in between. The CDR3 length is 15 residues. CDR3 in DNA: TGTGCCAGCAGCTTAGAGGGTAGCGCCACAGATACGCAGTATTTT. Translation: CASSLEGSATDTQYF.

The genes are TRBV15 and TRBJ2-7, with 7 bases fitting TRBD1. Per germline, CDR1 LNHNV and CDR2 YYDKDF (reference sequence). The CDR3 consists of 13 residues. The ends lost 0 bases at V and 5 bases at J; junction bases unmatched: 1. The CDR3 loop reads CATSRDRGNEQYF. Here the CDR3 DNA reads TGTGCCACCAGCAGAGACAGGGGGAACGAGCAGTACTTC.

This clone has only a few counts. This chain uses TRBV30 with TRBJ1-1; D is ambiguous. Germline V lookup: CDR1 GTSNPN, CDR2 SVGIG (reference sequence). V lost 1 base and J 4 bases, leaving 13 bases between the germline ends. The CDR3 runs 14 residues. CDR3 DNA: TGTGCCTGGAGTGCCCCAAACTCCGGCACTGAAGCTTTCTTT. It is translated as CAWSAPNSGTEAFF.

About this clone itself: One end of the junction is discordant with germline, which a read error may explain. V gene TRBV6-1 combines with J gene TRBJ2-7; TRBD1 aligns across 9 bases. The CDR3 runs 12 residues. Germline CDR1 reads MNHNS; CDR2 reads SASEGT. The CDR3 region is CASSATGTGLVF. The DNA of the CDR3 is TGTGCCAGCAGTGCCACTGGGACAGGGCTCGTGTTC.

This clone was found a few times. This chain connects TRBV29-1 to TRBJ2-1; 11 positions match TRBD2. Germline-derived CDR1 and CDR2 are SQVTM and ANQGSEA. There are 14 residues in the CDR3. V trimming: 3 bases; J trimming: 10 bases; junction bases outside the gene matches: 8. CDR3 sequence reads: CSVEGLAGGREQFF. In DNA form, the CDR3 reads TGCAGCGTTGAGGGTCTAGCGGGGGGCAGGGAGCAGTTCTTC.

This chain links TRBV2 with TRBJ2-1; TRBD2 agrees at 9 bases. Germline loops: CDR1 SNHLY, CDR2 FYNNEI. V was clipped by 4 bases and J by 9 bases; unmatched bases: 19. This CDR3 is built from 18 residues. The CDR3 DNA follows: TGTGCCAGCAGTGGCTCGTTTCCCGCGGGAGGGCGGGATGGTGAGCAGTTCTTC. Protein: CASSGSFPAGGRDGEQFF.

This chain joins TRBV7-2 and TRBJ2-6; TRBD1 is a possible D gene (6 bases). This CDR3 is 16 amino acids long. V was pared by 6 bases and J by 2 bases, with 14 bases between. Germline CDR1 SGHTA, CDR2 FQGNSA. In DNA form, the CDR3 reads TGTGCCAGCAGGGGGGTGGGGGCCCCTGGGGCCAACGTCCTGACTTTC. Protein product: CASRGVGAPGANVLTF.

The chain is built from TRBV11-3 and TRBJ2-1; 10 bases agree with TRBD2. The CDR3 length is 14 residues. Trimming took 7 bases from V and 4 from J; bases not matched to a gene: 4. The germline CDR1 and CDR2 sequences are SGHNT and YENEEA. The CDR3 region is CASTTSGAYNEQFF. The CDR3 DNA follows: TGTGCCAGCACTACTAGCGGGGCTTACAATGAGCAGTTCTTC.

This clone turned up a few times. This rearrangement joins TRBV30 to TRBJ2-7; 14 bases agree with TRBD2. Germline V gene data show CDR1 as GTSNPN and CDR2 as SVGIG (reference sequence). This CDR3 contains 16 residues. The V segment lost 0 bases and the J segment 7 bases; nucleotides outside the gene matches: 8. CDR3 region: CAWSVQGLAGVGEQYF. The DNA for the CDR3 is TGTGCCTGGAGTGTACAGGGACTAGCGGGGGTGGGAGAGCAGTACTTC.

V usage is TRBV29-1 and J usage is TRBJ2-5; D ambiguous. CDR3 length equals 14 residues. Germline V gene sequence: CDR1 SQVTM, CDR2 ANQGSEA. V was cut by 7 bases and J by 0 bases, with 15 bases left in between. The DNA for the CDR3 is TGCAGCGCTAAAACACGGAGAAACCAAGAGACCCAGTACTTC. It translates to CSAKTRRNQETQYF.

This clone was detected only a few times. J is TRBJ2-2 and V is TRBV7-2; 11 bases are a match to TRBD2. The CDR3 is made up of 16 amino acids. The J segment lost 5 bases and the V segment lost 5 bases, leaving 7 bases of the junction unmatched. The germline CDR1 and CDR2 sequences are SGHTA and FQGNSA. CDR3 coding DNA: TGTGCCAGCAGCGCTAGCGGGGGGACGGGAACCGGGGAGCTGTTTTTT. Protein: CASSASGGTGTGELFF. Complete variable domain (other parts from reference TRBV7-2 and TRBJ2-2): GAGVSQSPSNKVTEKGKDVELRCDPISGHTALYWYRQSLGQGLEFLIYFQGNSAPDKSGLPSDRFSAERTGGSVSTLTIQRTQQEDSAVYLCASSASGGTGTGELFFGEGSRLTVL.

This chain uses TRBV2 with TRBJ2-3; 7 bases fit TRBD1. CDR3 length: 14 amino acids. Germline trimming cut 6 bases from V and 6 bases from J; bases unmatched to any gene: 9. Germline V lookup: CDR1 SNHLY, CDR2 FYNNEI. CDR3 in amino acids: CASRDRQSVDTQYF. The CDR3 bases are TGTGCCAGCAGGGACAGGCAATCAGTGGATACGCAGTATTTT.

The table lists this clone with a few counts. The CDR3 bases are TGTGCCAGCTCACCCTCGTCGCCCGGGGTTGGCAATCAGCCCCAGCATTTT. It codes for CASSPSSPGVGNQPQHF. The V call is TRBV18, the J call TRBJ1-5; D is unresolved. The V gene lost 3 bases and the J gene lost 2 bases, with 17 bases spanning the gap. The germline gives CDR1 KGHSH, CDR2 LQKENI. The CDR3 spans 17 residues.

The chain uses TRBV5-1 and TRBJ1-4; possibly TRBD1 for D (5 bases). Germline V gene sequence: CDR1 SGHRS, CDR2 YFSETQ. The V gene lost 7 bases and the J gene lost 4 bases, with 14 bases spanning the gap. The CDR3 extends over 14 amino acids. CDR3 amino acids: CASSGGTGNEKLFF. The CDR3 DNA is TGCGCCAGCTCGGGAGGGACCGGTAATGAAAAACTGTTTTTT.

The chain is built from TRBV19 and TRBJ2-1, with 9 bases fitting TRBD2. Germline V gives CDR1 LNHDA, CDR2 SQIVND (reference sequence). V shed 6 bases and J 4 bases; nucleotides not matched to a gene: 7. The CDR3 is 15 residues long. The CDR3 nucleotides are TGTGCCAGTAGCCGTGATAGCGGGGGTTACAATGAGCAGTTCTTC. Its translation: CASSRDSGGYNEQFF. Filled out from reference TRBV19 and TRBJ2-1, the complete variable domain reads DGGITQSPKYLFRKEGQNVTLSCEQNLNHDAMYWYRQDPGQGLRLIYYSQIVNDFQKGDIAEGYSVSREKKESFPLTVTSAQKNPTAFYLCASSRDSGGYNEQFFGPGTRLTVL.

This clone was detected a few times. The gene calls are TRBV29-1 and TRBJ2-2, with a weak D call TRBD1 (5 bases). This CDR3 region has 15 residues. V dropped 4 bases and J dropped 5 bases, with 17 bases sitting between them. Per the germline V gene, CDR1 is SQVTM and CDR2 is ANQGSEA. The CDR3 region is CSVVWAGRRTGELFF. The DNA for the CDR3 is TGCAGCGTTGTGTGGGCAGGGCGTAGGACCGGGGAGCTGTTTTTT.

The V gene is TRBV5-1, the J gene TRBJ2-3; D is undetermined. The CDR3 consists of 15 residues. V lost 1 base and J 0 bases, leaving 9 bases between the germline ends. The germline CDR1 and CDR2 sequences are SGHRS and YFSETQ. The CDR3 protein is CASSLNPTSTDTQYF. Written as DNA, the CDR3 is TGCGCCAGCAGCTTGAACCCAACTAGCACAGATACGCAGTATTTT.

The table lists this clone with a few counts. The rearrangement joins TRBV5-1 to TRBJ2-7; weak D call: TRBD1 (5 bases). The V gene lost 4 bases and the J gene lost 5 bases, with 10 bases spanning the gap. CDR1 SGHRS and CDR2 YFSETQ come from the germline V gene. CDR3 size: 12 residues. The CDR3 is CASSEQGNEQYF. CDR3 nucleotides: TGCGCCAGCAGCGAGCAGGGCAACGAGCAGTACTTC.

The V call is TRBV2, the J call TRBJ2-7; 8 nucleotides line up with TRBD1. The CDR3 is 14 residues long. Looked up from germline, CDR1 is SNHLY and CDR2 is FYNNEI. The V gene end was trimmed by 7 bases and the J gene end by 3 bases; junction bases not matched to a gene: 8. For the CDR3, the DNA is TGTGCCAGCACTGACAGGGGAAATAGCTACGAGCAGTACTTC. It is translated as CASTDRGNSYEQYF.

The chain employs TRBV11-2 and TRBJ2-1; the match to TRBD2 covers 13 bases. The V gene end was trimmed by 4 bases and the J gene end by 3 bases; junction bases not matched to a gene: 3. Germline assignment: CDR1 SGHAT and CDR2 FQNNGV. The CDR3 totals 16 residues. CDR3 bases: TGTGCCAGCAGCTCGGGACTAGCGGGACGCTACAATGAGCAGTTCTTC. The encoded protein is CASSSGLAGRYNEQFF. The full variable domain, in which reference TRBV11-2 and TRBJ2-1 provide the parts outside the CDR3, is EAGVAQSPRYKIIEKRQSVAFWCNPISGHATLYWYQQILGQGPKLLIQFQNNGVVDDSQLPKDRFSAERLKGVDSTLKIQPAKLEDSAVYLCASSSGLAGRYNEQFFGPGTRLTVL.

V is TRBV5-4 and J is TRBJ2-1; 11 bases agree with TRBD2. V lost 9 bases, J lost 8 bases, and 7 bases stayed unmatched. Germline V gene sequence: CDR1 SGHNT, CDR2 YYREEE (reference sequence). CDR3 length: 13 amino acids. The CDR3 DNA reads as TGTGCCACCCGACTAGCGGGAAGTTATGAGCAGTTCTTC. This translates into CATRLAGSYEQFF.

Remarks on this clone: Additional DNA sequences in this sample encode the identical CDR3. This rearrangement joins TRBV7-2 to TRBJ1-5, with 7 bases that match TRBD1. The CDR3 covers 13 residues. Germline CDR1 reads SGHTA; CDR2 reads FQGNSA. V lost 3 bases, J lost 5 bases, and 1 base stayed unmatched. The CDR3 nucleotides are TGTGCCAGCAGCTTGCAGGGGGATCAGCCCCAGCATTTT. It encodes CASSLQGDQPQHF.